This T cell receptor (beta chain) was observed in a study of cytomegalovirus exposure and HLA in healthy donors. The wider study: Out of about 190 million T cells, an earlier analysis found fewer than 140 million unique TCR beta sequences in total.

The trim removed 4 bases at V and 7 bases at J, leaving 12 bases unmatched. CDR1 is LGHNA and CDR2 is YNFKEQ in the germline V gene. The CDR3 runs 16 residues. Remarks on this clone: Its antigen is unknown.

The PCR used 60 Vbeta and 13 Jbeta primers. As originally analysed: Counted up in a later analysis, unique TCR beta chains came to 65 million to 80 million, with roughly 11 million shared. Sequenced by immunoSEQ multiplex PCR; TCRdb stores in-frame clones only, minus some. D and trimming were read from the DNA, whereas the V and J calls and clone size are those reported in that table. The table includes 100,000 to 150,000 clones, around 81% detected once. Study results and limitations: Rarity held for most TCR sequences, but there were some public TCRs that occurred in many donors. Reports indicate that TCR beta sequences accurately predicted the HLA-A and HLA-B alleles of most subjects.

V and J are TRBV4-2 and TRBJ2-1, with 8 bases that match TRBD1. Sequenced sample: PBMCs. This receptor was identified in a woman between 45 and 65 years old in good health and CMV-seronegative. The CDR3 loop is CASSRPDRVVRNEQFF. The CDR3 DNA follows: TGTGCCAGCAGCCGACCGGACAGGGTCGTGAGAAATGAGCAGTTCTTC.